A selection of T cell receptor beta chains follows, all from one sample in a study of cytomegalovirus exposure and HLA in healthy donors. Clones were sequenced by immunoSEQ multiplex PCR, and TCRdb holds only the in-frame ones, with some missing. The table shows some 150,000 clones, with around 80% occurring only once. Source material: PBMCs. The receptors here all came from a man aged 30 to 39 in good health and CMV-seropositive. CDR3s include the opening cysteine and the closing phenylalanine or tryptophan. A D gene is named only where the DNA matches it firmly. Size values are once, few and many counts, or a class for expanded clones, and some rows have none.

V gene	clone size	D gene	J gene	CDR3 protein	CDR3 DNA
TRBV11-3	-	TRBD2	TRBJ2-3	CASSLDGGSADTQYF	TGTGCCAGCAGCTTAGACGGGGGGTCGGCAGATACGCAGTATTTT
TRBV5-8	-	-	TRBJ1-4	CASSLRRTNEKLFF	TGTGCCAGCAGCTTAAGGAGAACTAATGAAAAACTGTTTTTT
TRBV5-5	-	-	TRBJ1-2	CASSLADGQYGYTF	TGTGCCAGCAGCTTGGCCGACGGACAGTATGGCTACACCTTC
TRBV5-8	-	TRBD1	TRBJ1-2	CASSPGQGGYGYTF	TGTGCCAGCAGCCCGGGACAGGGCGGCTATGGCTACACCTTC
TRBV6-1	-	TRBD1	TRBJ1-5	CASSEAWDRENQPQHF	TGTGCCAGCAGTGAAGCCTGGGACAGGGAAAACCAGCCCCAGCATTTT
TRBV5-1	-	TRBD2	TRBJ2-1	CASSWTSGVYNEQFF	TGCGCCAGCAGCTGGACTAGCGGGGTCTACAATGAGCAGTTCTTC
TRBV7-9	-	TRBD1	TRBJ2-6	CASSPPTGISGANVLTF	TGTGCCAGCAGCCCCCCGACAGGGATCTCTGGGGCCAACGTCCTGACTTTC
TRBV19	-	-	TRBJ1-3	CASRGNTIYF	TGTGCCTCTAGGGGAAACACCATATATTTT
TRBV2	-	-	TRBJ2-6	CASSTGFPGANVLTF	TGTGCCAGCAGTACAGGGTTCCCTGGGGCCAACGTCCTGACTTTC
TRBV28	-	TRBD2	TRBJ2-7	CANSQTSGGAREQYF	TGTGCCAACAGCCAGACTAGCGGGGGGGCCAGGGAGCAGTACTTC
TRBV27	once	-	TRBJ2-1	CASSGGLSSYNEQFF	TGTGCCAGCTCAGGAGGACTTAGCTCCTACAATGAGCAGTTCTTC
TRBV2	-	-	TRBJ2-1	CATAYISGKQFF	TGTGCCACCGCGTACATTAGCGGCAAGCAGTTCTTC
TRBV5-1	-	-	TRBJ2-4	CASSPFQGGLAKNIQYF	TGCGCCAGCAGCCCATTTCAGGGGGGCTTAGCCAAAAACATTCAGTACTTC
TRBV29-1	-	-	TRBJ1-1	CSVIDSWGTEAFF	TGCAGCGTCATAGACAGCTGGGGCACTGAAGCTTTCTTT
TRBV28	-	TRBD1	TRBJ1-6	CASSPSLDRARGSPLHF	TGTGCCAGCAGTCCTAGTCTAGACAGGGCTCGCGGTTCACCCCTCCACTTT
TRBV19	-	-	TRBJ2-4	CASSVRDGNIQYF	TGTGCCAGTAGTGTCAGGGATGGAAACATTCAGTACTTC
TRBV9	-	TRBD1	TRBJ1-6	CASSVEGAERSPLHF	TGTGCCAGCAGCGTCGAGGGGGCGGAGAGATCACCCCTCCACTTT
TRBV7-9	-	TRBD1	TRBJ1-1	CASSSGQGETEAFF	TGTGCCAGCAGCTCGGGACAGGGAGAAACTGAAGCTTTCTTT
TRBV19	-	TRBD1	TRBJ2-7	CASSMPGTVDYEQYF	TGTGCCAGTAGTATGCCCGGGACAGTTGATTACGAGCAGTACTTC
TRBV6-5	-	-	TRBJ1-5	CASSWSEGLQPQHF	TGTGCCAGCAGTTGGTCGGAGGGCCTTCAGCCCCAGCATTTT
TRBV11-3	-	TRBD1	TRBJ2-7	CASSRTGYYEQYF	TGTGCCAGCAGCCGGACAGGGTACTACGAGCAGTACTTC
TRBV4-1	-	-	TRBJ1-5	CASSQEARNNQPQHF	TGCGCCAGCAGCCAAGAAGCGAGAAACAATCAGCCCCAGCATTTT
TRBV7-8	once	-	TRBJ2-7	CASSPIYEQYF	TGTGCCAGCAGCCCAATCTACGAGCAGTACTTC
TRBV28	once	-	TRBJ1-5	CASSFVTGRSNQPQHF	TGTGCCAGCAGTTTTGTCACAGGTCGGAGCAATCAGCCCCAGCATTTT
TRBV6-1	-	TRBD1	TRBJ2-7	CASRNRGLGDEQYF	TGTGCCAGCAGAAACAGGGGCCTGGGGGACGAGCAGTACTTC
TRBV27	-	-	TRBJ1-5	CASSFDRSNQPQHF	TGTGCCAGCAGTTTCGACAGAAGCAATCAGCCCCAGCATTTT
TRBV5-1	-	-	TRBJ2-7	CASSFQGYEQYF	TGCGCCAGCAGCTTTCAGGGCTACGAGCAGTACTTC
TRBV28	once	-	TRBJ2-7	CASSLPSYEQYF	TGTGCCAGCAGTCTCCCCAGCTACGAGCAGTACTTC
TRBV6-5	-	TRBD1	TRBJ2-3	CASSRDRGSTDTQYF	TGTGCCAGCAGTAGGGACAGGGGGAGCACAGATACGCAGTATTTT
TRBV6-4	-	TRBD1	TRBJ2-1	CASSDSPGGRNEQFF	TGTGCCAGCAGTGACTCCCCAGGGGGCAGAAATGAGCAGTTCTTC
TRBV5-6	-	-	TRBJ1-2	CASSYTNSYTF	TGTGCCAGCAGTTATACTAACAGCTACACCTTC
TRBV10-3	-	TRBD2	TRBJ2-7	CAISGAGGSYEQYF	TGTGCCATCAGTGGAGCGGGGGGATCCTACGAGCAGTACTTC
TRBV19	-	-	TRBJ1-5	CASTTSTPQPQHF	TGTGCCAGTACCACCTCCACACCCCAGCCCCAGCATTTT
TRBV6-5	-	-	TRBJ1-1	CASSPGVAEAFF	TGTGCCAGCAGTCCAGGGGTGGCTGAAGCTTTCTTT
TRBV19	-	-	TRBJ1-5	CASSILVNQPQHF	TGTGCCAGTAGTATCCTCGTTAATCAGCCCCAGCATTTT
TRBV2	-	-	TRBJ2-5	CASSASASVETQYF	TGTGCCAGCAGTGCCTCCGCTAGCGTCGAGACCCAGTACTTC
TRBV7-9	once	TRBD2	TRBJ2-3	CASAVAGALPDTQYF	TGTGCCAGCGCCGTTGCGGGAGCACTCCCAGATACGCAGTATTTT
TRBV7-2	-	-	TRBJ2-7	CASSLEASASYEQYF	TGTGCCAGCAGCTTAGAGGCTAGCGCTTCCTACGAGCAGTACTTC
TRBV5-4	once	TRBD2	TRBJ2-3	CASSHERGATDTQYF	TGTGCCAGCAGCCATGAGCGGGGAGCCACAGATACGCAGTATTTT
TRBV7-9	-	TRBD2	TRBJ2-1	CASRPQTGLAGNEQFF	TGTGCCAGCAGACCACAGACGGGACTAGCGGGAAATGAGCAGTTCTTC
TRBV9	few	TRBD1	TRBJ1-1	CASSGGSRQGSRTEAFF	TGTGCCAGCAGCGGAGGATCCCGACAGGGGTCAAGGACTGAAGCTTTCTTT
TRBV28	-	TRBD1	TRBJ2-5	CASSFVSRGQTQYF	TGTGCCAGCAGTTTTGTTTCCAGGGGGCAGACCCAGTACTTC
TRBV27	once	TRBD2	TRBJ2-5	CASRPSGPLAGGETQYF	TGTGCCAGCAGGCCCTCCGGGCCCCTAGCGGGGGGAGAGACCCAGTACTTC
TRBV27	-	-	TRBJ1-5	CASSLRGNQPQHF	TGTGCCAGCAGTTTAAGGGGGAATCAGCCCCAGCATTTT
TRBV6-5	-	-	TRBJ2-2	CASSYGSGGKPGELFF	TGTGCCAGCAGTTACGGGTCCGGGGGTAAGCCCGGGGAGCTGTTTTTT
TRBV2	-	TRBD1	TRBJ2-1	CASRGDRSLKGSNEQFF	TGTGCCAGCAGGGGGGACAGGTCACTGAAGGGGTCTAATGAGCAGTTCTTC
TRBV4-1	few	TRBD1	TRBJ1-4	CASSHDPGTGDEKLFF	TGCGCCAGCAGCCACGACCCCGGGACAGGGGATGAAAAACTGTTTTTT
TRBV4-1	-	-	TRBJ2-7	CASSRGGVEDEQYF	TGCGCCAGCAGCCGCGGGGGCGTCGAGGACGAGCAGTACTTC
TRBV6-5	-	-	TRBJ1-5	CASSAGYNQPQHF	TGTGCCAGCAGTGCAGGGTACAATCAGCCCCAGCATTTT
TRBV4-3	-	-	TRBJ1-1	CASSQEGGYTEAFF	TGCGCCAGCAGCCAAGAAGGAGGGTACACTGAAGCTTTCTTT
TRBV15	-	-	TRBJ2-4	CATSTTPLAKNIQYF	TGTGCCACCAGCACGACTCCTCTAGCCAAAAACATTCAGTACTTC
TRBV2	-	TRBD1	TRBJ1-5	CASSGQGGSYSNQPQHF	TGTGCCAGCAGTGGACAGGGGGGATCCTATAGCAATCAGCCCCAGCATTTT